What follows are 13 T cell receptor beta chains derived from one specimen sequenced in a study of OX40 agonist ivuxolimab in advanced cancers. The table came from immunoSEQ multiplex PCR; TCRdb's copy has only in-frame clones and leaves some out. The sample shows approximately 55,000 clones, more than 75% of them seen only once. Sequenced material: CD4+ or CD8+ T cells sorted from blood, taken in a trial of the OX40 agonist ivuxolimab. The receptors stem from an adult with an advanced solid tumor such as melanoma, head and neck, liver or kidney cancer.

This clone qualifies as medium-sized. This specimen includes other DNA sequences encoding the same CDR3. CDR3 region: CASSLESNQPQHF. The CDR3 DNA sequence: TGTGCCAGCAGCTTAGAGAGCAATCAGCCCCAGCATTTT. The V call is TRBV7-9, the J call TRBJ1-5; D call uncertain. The CDR3 consists of 13 residues. Germline V gene sequence: CDR1 SEHNR, CDR2 FQNEAQ (reference sequence). V lost 1 base to trimming and J lost 1 base, with 2 bases between them.

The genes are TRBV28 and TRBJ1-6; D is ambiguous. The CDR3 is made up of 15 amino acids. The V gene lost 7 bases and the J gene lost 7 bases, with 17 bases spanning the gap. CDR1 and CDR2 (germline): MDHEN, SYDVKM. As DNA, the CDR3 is TGTGCCAGCAATCCGGACGGCGCGGGGAATTCACCCCTCCACTTT. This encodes CASNPDGAGNSPLHF.

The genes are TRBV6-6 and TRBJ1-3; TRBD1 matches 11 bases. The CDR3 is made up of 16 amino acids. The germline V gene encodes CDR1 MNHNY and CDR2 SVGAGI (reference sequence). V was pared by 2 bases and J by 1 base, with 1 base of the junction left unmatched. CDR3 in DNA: TGTGCCAGCAGTTACGGGACAGGGGGTTCTGGAAACACCATATATTTT. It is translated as CASSYGTGGSGNTIYF.

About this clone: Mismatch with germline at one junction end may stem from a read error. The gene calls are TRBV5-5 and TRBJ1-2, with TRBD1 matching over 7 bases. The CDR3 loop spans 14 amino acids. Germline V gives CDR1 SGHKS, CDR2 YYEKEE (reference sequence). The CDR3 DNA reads TGTGCCAGCAGATTGGCGGGGACAGACTATGGCTACACCTTC. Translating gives CASRLAGTDYGYTF.

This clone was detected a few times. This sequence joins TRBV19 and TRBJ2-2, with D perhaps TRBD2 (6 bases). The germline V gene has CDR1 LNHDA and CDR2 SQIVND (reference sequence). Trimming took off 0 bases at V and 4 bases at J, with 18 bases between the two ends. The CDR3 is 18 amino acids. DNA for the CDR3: TGTGCCAGTAGTATAGATAGGAGTCCGGGGGAGTTCACCGGGGAGCTGTTTTTT. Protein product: CASSIDRSPGEFTGELFF.

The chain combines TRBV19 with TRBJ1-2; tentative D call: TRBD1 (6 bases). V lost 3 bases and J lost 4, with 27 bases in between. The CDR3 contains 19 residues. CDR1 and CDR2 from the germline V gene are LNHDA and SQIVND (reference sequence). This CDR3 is CASSIIGSTGSAPLYGYTF. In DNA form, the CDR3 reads TGTGCCAGTAGTATCATCGGGTCGACAGGTTCCGCGCCCCTCTATGGCTACACCTTC. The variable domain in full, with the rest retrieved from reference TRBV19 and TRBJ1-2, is DGGITQSPKYLFRKEGQNVTLSCEQNLNHDAMYWYRQDPGQGLRLIYYSQIVNDFQKGDIAEGYSVSREKKESFPLTVTSAQKNPTAFYLCASSIIGSTGSAPLYGYTFGSGTRLTVV.

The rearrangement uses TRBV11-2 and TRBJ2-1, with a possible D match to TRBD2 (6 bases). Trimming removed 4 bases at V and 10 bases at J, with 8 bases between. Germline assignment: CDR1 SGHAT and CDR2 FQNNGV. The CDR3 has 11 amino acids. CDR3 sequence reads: CASSSGLEQFF. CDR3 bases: TGTGCCAGCAGCTCCGGACTAGAGCAGTTCTTC.

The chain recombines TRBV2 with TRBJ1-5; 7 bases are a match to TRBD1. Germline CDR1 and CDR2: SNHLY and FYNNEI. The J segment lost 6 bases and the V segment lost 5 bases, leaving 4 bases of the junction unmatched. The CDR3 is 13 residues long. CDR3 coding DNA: TGTGCCAGCAGTCGACAGGGTGGTCAGCCCCAGCATTTT. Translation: CASSRQGGQPQHF.

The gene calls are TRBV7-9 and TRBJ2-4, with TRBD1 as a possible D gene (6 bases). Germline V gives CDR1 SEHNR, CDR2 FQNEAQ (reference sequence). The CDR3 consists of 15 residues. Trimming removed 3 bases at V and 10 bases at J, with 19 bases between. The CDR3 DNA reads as TGTGCCAGCAGCTTCATCGCCGTCAGGGGTGGGATTCAGTACTTC. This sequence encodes CASSFIAVRGGIQYF.

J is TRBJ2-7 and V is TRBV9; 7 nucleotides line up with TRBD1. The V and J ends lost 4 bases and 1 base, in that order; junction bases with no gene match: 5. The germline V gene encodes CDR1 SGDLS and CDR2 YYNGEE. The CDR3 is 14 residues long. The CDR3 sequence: CASSPRQGSYEQYF. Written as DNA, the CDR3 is TGTGCCAGCAGCCCCCGACAGGGATCCTACGAGCAGTACTTC.

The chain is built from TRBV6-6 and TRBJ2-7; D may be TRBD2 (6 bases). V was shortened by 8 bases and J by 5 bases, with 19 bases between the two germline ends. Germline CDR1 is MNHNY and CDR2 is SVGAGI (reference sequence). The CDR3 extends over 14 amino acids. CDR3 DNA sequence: TGTGCCAGCCATCCCCCCGGGAGAGGTGACGAGCAGTACTTC. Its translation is CASHPPGRGDEQYF.

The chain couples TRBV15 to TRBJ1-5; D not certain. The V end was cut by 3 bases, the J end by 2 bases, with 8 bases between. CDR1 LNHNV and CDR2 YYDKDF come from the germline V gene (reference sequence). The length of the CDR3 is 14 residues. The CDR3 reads CATSREGGNQPQHF. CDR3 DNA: TGTGCCACCAGCAGGGAGGGAGGCAATCAGCCCCAGCATTTT.

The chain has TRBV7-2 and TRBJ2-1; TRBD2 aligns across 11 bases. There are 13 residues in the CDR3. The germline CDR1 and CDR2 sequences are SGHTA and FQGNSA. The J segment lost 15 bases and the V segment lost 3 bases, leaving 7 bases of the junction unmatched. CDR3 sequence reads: CASSFGTSGGWFF. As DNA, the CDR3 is TGTGCCAGCAGCTTCGGGACTAGCGGAGGGTGGTTCTTC.